This TCR beta chain appears in the sequencing data of a study of blood T cells in healthy people across ages. Every participating donor contributed around 9.5 milliliters of peripheral blood through a draw. A sample-barcoded 5' primer and a J-beta primer mix were used in a second PCR of about 6 to 12 cycles. TCRdb passed the 5' RACE reads through MiXCR, listing each CDR3 protein once. The repertoire holds hundreds of thousands of distinct CDR3 sequences, with approximately 30% as singletons. Points on this clonotype: Antigen specificity is unknown.

Study-level points and caveats: Nothing was known about donor CMV status, and this possibly confounded expanded clonotype changes.

The germline gives CDR1 DFQATT, CDR2 SNEGSKA (reference sequence). The CDR3 runs to 16 residues. V is TRBV20-1 and J is TRBJ2-1; 8 bases map to TRBD1. The end of the DNA fits TRBJ2-7 better, so the J call may be wrong. This receptor was identified in a woman older than 75 in good health. The material sequenced was blood. CDR3 sequence: CSALPGQVSSYNEQYF. In nucleotides, the CDR3 is TGCAGTGCTCTCCCGGGACAGGTTAGCTCCTACAATGAGCAGTACTTC.